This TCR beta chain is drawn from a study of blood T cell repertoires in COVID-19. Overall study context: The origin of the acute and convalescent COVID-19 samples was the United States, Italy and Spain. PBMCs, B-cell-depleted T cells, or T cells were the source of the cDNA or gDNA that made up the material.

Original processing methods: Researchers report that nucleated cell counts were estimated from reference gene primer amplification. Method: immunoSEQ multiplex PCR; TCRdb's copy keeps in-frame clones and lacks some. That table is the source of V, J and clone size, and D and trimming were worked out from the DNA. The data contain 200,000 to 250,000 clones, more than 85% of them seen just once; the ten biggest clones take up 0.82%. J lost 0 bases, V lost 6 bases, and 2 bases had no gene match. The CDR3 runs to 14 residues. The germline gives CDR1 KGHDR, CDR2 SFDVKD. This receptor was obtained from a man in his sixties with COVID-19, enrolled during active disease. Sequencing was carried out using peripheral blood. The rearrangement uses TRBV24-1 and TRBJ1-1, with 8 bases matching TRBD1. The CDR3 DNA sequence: TGTGCCACCAGTTCAGGGGGCATGAACACTGAAGCTTTCTTT. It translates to CATSSGGMNTEAFF.